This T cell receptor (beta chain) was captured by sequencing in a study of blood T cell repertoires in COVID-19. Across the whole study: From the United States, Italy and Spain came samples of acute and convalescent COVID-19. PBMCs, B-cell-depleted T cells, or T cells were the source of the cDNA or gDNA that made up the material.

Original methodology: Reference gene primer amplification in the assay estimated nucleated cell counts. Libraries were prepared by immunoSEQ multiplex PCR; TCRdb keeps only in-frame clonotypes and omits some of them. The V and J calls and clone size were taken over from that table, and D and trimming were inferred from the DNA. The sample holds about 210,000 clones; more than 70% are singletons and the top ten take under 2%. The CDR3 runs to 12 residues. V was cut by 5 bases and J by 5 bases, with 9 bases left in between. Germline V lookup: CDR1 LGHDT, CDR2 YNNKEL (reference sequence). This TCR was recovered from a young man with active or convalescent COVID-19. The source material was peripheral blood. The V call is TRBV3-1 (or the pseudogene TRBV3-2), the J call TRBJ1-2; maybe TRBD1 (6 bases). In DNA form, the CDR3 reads TGTGCCAGCAGCAACAGGGAATATGGCTACACCTTC. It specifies CASSNREYGYTF.